These 20 T cell receptor beta chains were all obtained from the same sample, sequenced in a study of breast tumors, draining lymph nodes, adjacent tissues. Samples came from axillary lymph nodes draining the breast cancer. TCRdb independently ran MiXCR on the multiplex PCR reads; one entry per CDR3 protein. The sample has around 230,000 distinct CDR3 sequences, around 34% seen once; the top ten hold 3% to 4.5%. What was sequenced was axillary lymph node tissue. Source of these receptors: a female donor with breast cancer. Some clones in this sample may be carry-over from other donors' samples.

In this sample, this clonotype turned up many times. This chain joins TRBV11-3 and TRBJ2-3; TRBD2 matches at 7 bases. Germline V gene data show CDR1 as SGHNT and CDR2 as YENEEA. V was pared by 1 base and J by 4 bases, with 8 bases of the junction left unmatched. CDR3 length: 16 amino acids. The CDR3: CASSLGGGRGSDTQYF. The CDR3 nucleotides read TGTGCCAGCAGCTTAGGTGGCGGGAGAGGGTCAGATACGCAGTATTTT.

In its sample, this clonotype was seen a few times. This sequence joins TRBV7-3 and TRBJ1-4; no clear D gene. This CDR3 has 8 amino acids. V was clipped by 2 bases and J by 16 bases, with 2 bases between them. Germline loops: CDR1 SGHTA, CDR2 FQGTGA. The CDR3 region is CASSLEFF. The CDR3 coding sequence is TGTGCCAGCAGCTTAGAGTTTTTT.

With respect to this clonotype: A much larger clonotype is one base distant, so this may be a read error. The chain recombines TRBV20-1 with TRBJ2-7, with TRBD2 matching 11 bases. CDR1 DFQATT and CDR2 SNEGSKA come from the germline V gene (reference sequence). The CDR3 loop spans 16 amino acids. The CDR3: CSARGPRTSGLGEQCF. The CDR3 DNA is TGCAGTGCTAGAGGACCCAGGACTAGCGGGCTGGGCGAGCAGTGCTTC.

In its sample, this clonotype was seen a few times. The chain employs TRBV27 and TRBJ1-6; D not certain. Looked up from germline, CDR1 is MNHEY and CDR2 is SMNVEV (reference sequence). The CDR3 is made up of 16 amino acids. V gave up 1 base and J gave up 6 bases, with 13 bases separating them. DNA for the CDR3: TGTGCCAGCAGTTTATTGGTGCCCCGCAGTAATTCACCCCTCCACTTT. Protein product: CASSLLVPRSNSPLHF.

CDR3: CASSIEGRLPGELFF. The CDR3 DNA reads as TGTGCCAGTAGTATAGAAGGGAGGTTGCCCGGGGAGCTGTTTTTT. The J gene is TRBJ2-2, the V gene TRBV19; D is perhaps TRBD2 (6 bases). Between the trimmed V and J ends, which lost 0 bases and 6 bases, there was a span of 11 bases. From germline, CDR1 is LNHDA and CDR2 SQIVND (reference sequence). This CDR3 contains 15 residues.

The chain is built from TRBV6-5 and TRBJ2-3, with a weak D call TRBD1 (5 bases). The CDR3 has 14 residues. V was shortened by 2 bases and J by 2 bases, with 8 bases between the two germline ends. Germline loops: CDR1 MNHEY, CDR2 SVGAGI. The CDR3 loop is CASSYDRLTDTQYF. DNA of the CDR3: TGTGCCAGCAGTTACGACAGACTCACAGATACGCAGTATTTT.

This clonotype was counted ten times or more. The chain joins TRBV5-6 to TRBJ1-3; D not certain. Germline V CDR1 and CDR2: SGHDT, YYEEEE. Deletions cut 2 bases from V and 0 bases from J, with 9 bases between. This CDR3 has 15 residues. The CDR3 nucleotides are TGTGCCAGCAGCTTCGCTCTGCTCTCTGGAAACACCATATATTTT. Amino acid sequence: CASSFALLSGNTIYF.

There are many counts of this clonotype. The V call is TRBV30, the J call TRBJ2-3, with 13 bases that match TRBD2. The V gene's germline CDR1 is GTSNPN and CDR2 SVGIG (reference sequence). Trimming at V came to 8 bases and at J to 4 bases, leaving 6 bases not matched to a gene. There are 14 residues in the CDR3. CDR3 residues: CATRLAGGSDTQYF. The CDR3 nucleotides are TGTGCCACAAGACTAGCGGGAGGATCAGATACGCAGTATTTT.

The sample holds many counts of this clonotype. The rearrangement links TRBV12-5 to TRBJ2-3; 15 bases agree with TRBD2. The germline V gene encodes CDR1 LGHNT and CDR2 FRNRAP. The length of the CDR3 is 18 residues. After removal of 5 bases from V and 5 bases from J, the junction contained 11 bases not matched to a gene. For the CDR3, the DNA is TGTGCTAGTGGTATAGACTCGGGACTAGCGGGGGGCAGAGATACGCAGTATTTT. As protein: CASGIDSGLAGGRDTQYF.

The chain couples TRBV29-1 to TRBJ1-2; 10 bases are shared with TRBD1. Germline V gene data show CDR1 as SQVTM and CDR2 as ANQGSEA. The V segment lost 1 base and the J segment 8 bases; nucleotides outside the gene matches: 7. The CDR3 is 14 amino acids. CDR3 region: CSVEGLGQGYGYTF. Written as DNA, the CDR3 is TGCAGCGTTGAAGGATTGGGACAGGGGTACGGCTACACCTTC.

Only a few counts were recorded for this clonotype. J is TRBJ1-3 and V is TRBV5-4; 8 nucleotides match TRBD1. Unmatched junction bases numbered 12, after V lost 3 bases and J lost 4 bases. From germline, CDR1 is SGHNT and CDR2 YYREEE (reference sequence). This CDR3 region has 17 residues. The CDR3 here is CASSWRQGLNPGNTIYF. In DNA, the CDR3 is TGTGCCAGCAGCTGGAGACAGGGGCTTAATCCGGGAAACACCATATATTTT.

This clonotype was seen at least ten times. The chain links TRBV4-2 to TRBJ2-2; tentative D call: TRBD1 (5 bases). Germline V gene data show CDR1 as LGHNA and CDR2 as YNFKEQ. This CDR3 has 15 amino acids. Trimming stripped 1 base from V and 0 bases from J, with 6 bases between. CDR3 sequence (DNA): TGTGCCAGCAGCCAAGGACAGTCGAACACCGGGGAGCTGTTTTTT. Residues: CASSQGQSNTGELFF.

Ten or more counts support this clonotype. V and J are TRBV24-1 and TRBJ2-5, with D perhaps assigned TRBD1 or TRBD2 (5 bases each). This CDR3 contains 16 residues. V lost 4 bases to trimming and J lost 2 bases, with 16 bases between them. Germline values: CDR1 KGHDR, CDR2 SFDVKD. In DNA form, the CDR3 reads TGTGCCACCAGTGACCCCGCGAGGGGAAAACAAGAGACCCAGTACTTC. Amino acid sequence: CATSDPARGKQETQYF.

On this clonotype itself: This may come from a read error, since a much larger clone is one base off. The chain employs TRBV6-5 and TRBJ2-5; 7 bases match TRBD2. The CDR3 spans 13 residues. Germline V gene sequence: CDR1 MNHEY, CDR2 SVGAGI. The chain's CDR3 is CAGSYARGGTLYF. In nucleotides, the CDR3 is TGTGCCGGCAGTTACGCGAGGGGAGGGACTCTGTACTTC.

Comment on this clonotype: One end of the junction fails to match germline, which may point to a read error. The genes are TRBV7-9 and TRBJ2-5; D may match TRBD1 or TRBD2 (5 bases each). Germline CDR1 is SEHNR and CDR2 is FQNEAQ (reference sequence). This CDR3 is built from 15 residues. CDR3 DNA: TGTGCCAGCAGCTTCTATTCCGGGGACCAAGGGACCCAGCACTTC. Translated, it gives CASSFYSGDQGTQHF. The full variable domain, rest sourced from reference TRBV7-9 and TRBJ2-5, is DTGVSQNPRHKITKRGQNVTFRCDPISEHNRLYWYRQTLGQGPEFLTYFQNEAQLEKSRLLSDRFSAERPKGSFSTLEIQRTEQGDSAMYLCASSFYSGDQGTQHFGPGTRLLVL.

Many counts were recorded for this clonotype. The rearrangement links TRBV2 to TRBJ2-2; TRBD2 matches 9 bases. Germline assignment: CDR1 SNHLY and CDR2 FYNNEI. V gave up 3 bases and J gave up 0 bases; unmatched junction bases: 2. This CDR3 contains 16 residues. The DNA of the CDR3 is TGTGCCAGCAGTGAGGGCGGGGGGGCGAACACCGGGGAGCTGTTTTTT. This sequence encodes CASSEGGGANTGELFF.

This clonotype showed up many times. This chain connects TRBV20-1 to TRBJ2-7; D is unclear. V shed 3 bases and J shed 5 bases, with 14 bases lying between them. Germline V CDR1 and CDR2: DFQATT, SNEGSKA (reference sequence). The CDR3 covers 13 residues. CDR3 protein: CSARSPSWNEQYF. CDR3 nucleotides: TGCAGTGCTAGGAGTCCCAGCTGGAACGAGCAGTACTTC.

V is TRBV20-1 and J is TRBJ2-7; D is unclear. Germline-derived CDR1 and CDR2 are DFQATT and SNEGSKA (reference sequence). Trimming shortened V by 3 bases and J by 5 bases, and 11 bases separated the two germline ends. The CDR3 runs to 12 residues. CDR3 bases: TGCAGTGCTAGCCCAAACGGAGACGAGCAGTACTTC. It codes for CSASPNGDEQYF.

The chain is built from TRBV10-2 and TRBJ2-5, with D possibly matching TRBD2 (5 bases). Trimming removed 6 bases at V and 5 bases at J, with 13 bases between. Germline V gene data show CDR1 as WSHSY and CDR2 as SAAADI. The CDR3 sequence is 13 residues long. The CDR3 nucleotides are TGCGCCAGCAGGTTCCGGGGTTGGGAGACCCAGTACTTC. Amino acid sequence: CASRFRGWETQYF.

The sample holds many counts of this clonotype. This CDR3 is CASSQDEGRNYGYTF. The CDR3 region has the DNA TGTGCCAGCAGCCAAGATGAGGGGCGGAACTATGGCTACACCTTC. The chain joins TRBV4-2 to TRBJ1-2; TRBD1 might be the D (5 bases). Per the germline V gene, CDR1 is LGHNA and CDR2 is YNFKEQ. The CDR3 covers 15 residues. Trimming stripped 0 bases from V and 2 bases from J, with 10 bases between.